This record concerns one TCR beta chain sequence. This clone's antigen is unknown. No base qualities exist here, and no much larger clone lies one base off it. This record comes from a study of cytomegalovirus exposure and HLA in healthy donors (dated by TCRdb to 2016 to 2017). Background for the entire study: In an earlier analysis of under 750 of the donors, 250 to 350 Gb of sequence data and just under 120 million unique TCR beta sequences from roughly 180 million T cells were reported. Donor age, sex, ethnicity and CMV serostatus were collected together with the repertoire data. Approximately 300 gigabases of sequencing data and around 88 million unique TCR sequences made up an early release that covered 640 HLA-typed donors. HLA typing covered class I and class II loci at four-digit resolution. Because of strong linkage in the cohort, five DR-DQ haplotypes were treated as single units for association and clustering. Every discovery cohort repertoire had been produced on one sequencing platform. The study was designed to test whether signatures of past pathogen exposure could be identified by cataloging public T cell receptors. Rather than using new phenotypic data, the later analysis identified candidate immune exposures from TCR beta sequences and from how often those sequences occurred across donors. A later analysis re-examined previously published TCR beta repertoires from about 700 donors and added high-resolution HLA genotyping to investigate patterns of TCR occurrence. Among about 360 genotyped donors of the cohort, an average of 235,054 unique TCR beta nucleotide sequences were sequenced per donor, around 20% of them non-productive. An earlier analysis of around 640 of the donors used high-throughput TCR beta sequencing to judge whether each TCR beta V gene segment behaved as functional or pseudogenic. In addition to the first cohort of roughly 670 subjects, a separate validation cohort of approximately 130 different subjects was used. Among the approximately 420 genotyped donors, approximately 81% belonged to the genetic ancestry cluster associated with self-reported Caucasian donors. The study combined high-throughput TCR immunosequencing, statistical association of individual TCRs with disease status, and machine learning to predict cytomegalovirus infection status. A later genetic analysis used genome-wide SNP genotypes for about three fifths of the roughly 700 donors, treating that subset as a discovery cohort. Typing coverage varied by locus: roughly 629-640 donors for A, B, C, DRB1 and DQB1; roughly 520 for DQA1; some 610 for DPA1; under 490 for DPB1. Using immunosequencing, the study profiled T cell repertoires from roughly 650 subjects and related those repertoires to cytomegalovirus serostatus. Study-wide conclusions, independent of this receptor: In an earlier analysis of about 540 of the donors, most TCR beta V segments were observed in productive rearrangements about 87% or about 30% of the time, broadly matching IMGT annotations. The sequencing pipeline was judged likely to have produced a cluster of highly shared sequence variants as a technical artifact. Compared with the roughly 710-donor mean, donors in an Asian-associated ancestry cluster had fewer N-insertions in productive TCRs, according to a later genetic analysis. The authors suggested that the approach could potentially be generalized to other disease states and immunological phenotypes. At a false discovery rate of 0.05, a later analysis linked under 20,000 TCR beta sequences to specific HLA alleles. Linkage disequilibrium might explain the correlated functional status among segregating V segments, but an unknown experimental factor could not be excluded. A few of the identified cytomegalovirus-associated TCR beta chains were confirmed in vitro to be specific for cytomegalovirus antigens. Because HLA typing was missing for some donors at each locus, association tests included only the typed subset. A total of roughly 160 TCR beta chains were listed by the study as associated with cytomegalovirus. Most CMV-associated TCR beta chains appeared to be HLA-restricted in a later analysis, and the HLA associations seemed to be driven largely by CMV exposure. In a later analysis, the rate of TCR association differed among HLA loci, with DRB1 alleles having the most associated TCRs and HLA-C alleles having the fewest. The only immune exposure information available for the cohort was CMV serostatus. Strong co-occurrence of HLA alleles, especially DR and DQ, made assigning TCR associations to individual alleles difficult. A further reported finding was that TCR beta sequences accurately predicted the HLA-A and HLA-B alleles for most subjects in the first cohort. Compared with equally common non-associated chains, HLA-associated TCR beta chains in a later analysis were more clonally expanded and had lower generation probabilities. A later genetic analysis associated a missense DCLRE1C variant with V-gene and J-gene trimming of TCR beta chains, and an independent cohort replicated the association. The earlier analysis of around 600 of the donors excluded some 15 rarely observed V segments, including chromosome 9 orphons, because counts were too low. The presence/absence analyses assumed that sequencing depth was roughly uniform across donors, and that assumption may not be true. Most TCR sequences were observed very rarely across donors, whereas some public TCRs were present in many individuals. Some IMGT-functional V segments, including TRBV6-2 and TRBV6-3, could not be distinguished by the 87-base-pair reads and were therefore excluded. The classifier was reported to diagnose cytomegalovirus status with high specificity and sensitivity in both the original cohort and the validation cohort. The cohort was sequenced for TCR beta chains only, and without alpha or paired-chain data the features that could be detected were limited. Several of the top co-occurrence clusters appeared to be linked to parvovirus B19, influenza, CMV and Epstein-Barr virus, according to a later analysis.

The CDR3 covers 14 residues, taking in both the cysteine and the phenylalanine. The kept DNA is CDR3 alone, 42 bases in frame from the first base. The junction shows trimming of 6 bases on V and 4 bases on J, plus 14 bases between the germline ends. Sequences MNHNS (CDR1) and SASEGT (CDR2) are obtained from the germline V gene. In total, over 600 healthy bone marrow donors made up the cohort. At the time of sampling, every cohort member was nominally healthy, though immune exposures that went unrecorded were likely present. The donor tested CMV seropositive, placing the donor among the 290 or so seropositive members of the cohort. A peripheral blood sample was provided by each donor, and peripheral blood mononuclear cells were used for TCR beta sequencing. Genomic DNA was extracted from the blood cell samples with the Qiagen DNeasy Blood Extraction Kit. Receptor amplification or capture employed the immunoSEQ multiplex PCR assay. For the multiplex PCR, a mixture combining 60 forward primers for TCR Vbeta segments and 13 reverse primers for TCR Jbeta segments was used. A multiplex PCR assay on genomic DNA amplified the CDR3 region of rearranged TCR beta genes. The amplified TCR beta libraries were sequenced on the Illumina HiSeq System as 87-base-pair reads. The authors' pipeline ran thus. Across the 640 or so repertoires, a later analysis counted 78 million or so unique TCR beta chains, some 11 million of which were shared by at least two donors. To remove PCR and sequencing errors, raw reads were error-corrected and collapsed into unique sequences using a nearest-neighbor algorithm that merged closely related sequences. Alignment of CDR3 sequences to IMGT reference sequences was used to assign V, D and J gene segments. Each retained sequence needed at least a six-nucleotide match to both a V gene segment and a J gene segment. Rearrangements were called productive when the CDR3 lacked stop codons and stayed in frame with V and J; all others were non-productive. Following IMGT convention, CDR3 was defined as the stretch from the second conserved V-encoded cysteine up to the conserved J-encoded phenylalanine. The earlier analysis of about 610 of the donors excluded any sequence lacking an unambiguous match to a single V gene segment. An earlier analysis of around 600 of the donors classified V segments as functional when productive rearrangements were above 56.7% and as segregating when the standard deviation between donors was above 5%. To diagnose cytomegalovirus status from the catalog of TCR beta chain sequences, a statistical classification framework was built. V and J gene assignment, in a later analysis, came from comparing TCR nucleotide sequences with IMGT/GENE-DB human TR gene sequences. The TCRdist pipeline was used in a later analysis to assign CDR3 sequences and most-parsimonious VDJ recombination scenarios. In a later analysis, every TCR beta chain was defined by the combination of its CDR3 amino acid sequence and its V-gene family, and reads without a unique V-gene family were dropped. In a later analysis, some 600 highly shared, low-generation-probability nucleotide sequences were removed to address suspected cross-contamination and a sequencing artifact. In a later analysis, a clonal expansion index was calculated for each public chain from normalized within-repertoire ranks of inferred template counts. In a later analysis, generation probabilities were computed using a VDJ recombination model fitted to out-of-frame rearrangements, and the results were checked against IGoR. A later analysis scored TCR-TCR, TCR-HLA and TCR-CMV co-occurrence with hypergeometric tests, applying a repertoire-size bias correction to TCR pairs. To estimate false discovery rates, a later analysis permuted the HLA or CMV assignments 20 times. A later analysis grouped co-occurring TCRs with DBSCAN, adding TCRdist sequence similarity when clustering within HLA-allele-positive subsets. Repertoires with fewer than 30,000 or more than 120,000 public chains were left out of co-occurrence clustering, as were a handful of repertoires with anomalous nucleotide sharing. Imported from immuneACCESS, the table was reduced by TCRdb to in-frame sequences with V and J called. These copies leave out some clones; in studies compared against another copy, an unresolved V gene accounts for under half, and the cause of the remainder is not known. V, J and clone size derive from that table, while D and trimming were established from the DNA sequence. This sample gives 49,000 or so clones in total; about four fifths of them show up just once. The ten largest make up approximately 2.5% of the sample.

This chain is built from TRBV6-1 and TRBJ2-3, with TRBD1 as a weak D call on 6 bases. This receptor was taken from a boy aged 5-17 years in good health and CMV-seropositive. The sequencing sample was made of PBMCs. The DNA sequence is TGTGCCAGCAGGTCAGGGGACCAGGCAGATACGCAGTATTTT. Translated, it reads CASRSGDQADTQYF.